This T cell receptor (beta chain) was identified during a study of T cell responses to AZD1222 COVID-19 vaccine. This clone was observed a single time. Its antigen is as yet unknown. Points from the study as a whole: Sampled repertoires all dated from after the peak T cell response. Clonal diversity may have been underestimated, and the donors were mostly white British, with more females than males. Nearly half of spike-specific TCRs reportedly go after variant regions that carry no mutations.

Data came from immunoSEQ multiplex PCR; TCRdb stores just in-frame clones and leaves some out. The sample holds 75,000 to 85,000 clones, almost 90% seen once. This CDR3 is built from 16 residues. J lost 0 bases, V lost 0 bases, and 1 base had no gene match. The germline V gene encodes CDR1 MGHRA and CDR2 YSYEKL. Sample: peripheral blood, taken 28 days after the second AZD1222 dose. The clonotype originates from an adult who received the AZD1222 COVID-19 vaccine. The chain carries TRBV4-1 and TRBJ2-1, with 8 bases identical to TRBD2. CDR3 nucleotides: TGCGCCAGCAGCCAAGATGCGGGGGGCTCCTACAATGAGCAGTTCTTC. Its protein is CASSQDAGGSYNEQFF.